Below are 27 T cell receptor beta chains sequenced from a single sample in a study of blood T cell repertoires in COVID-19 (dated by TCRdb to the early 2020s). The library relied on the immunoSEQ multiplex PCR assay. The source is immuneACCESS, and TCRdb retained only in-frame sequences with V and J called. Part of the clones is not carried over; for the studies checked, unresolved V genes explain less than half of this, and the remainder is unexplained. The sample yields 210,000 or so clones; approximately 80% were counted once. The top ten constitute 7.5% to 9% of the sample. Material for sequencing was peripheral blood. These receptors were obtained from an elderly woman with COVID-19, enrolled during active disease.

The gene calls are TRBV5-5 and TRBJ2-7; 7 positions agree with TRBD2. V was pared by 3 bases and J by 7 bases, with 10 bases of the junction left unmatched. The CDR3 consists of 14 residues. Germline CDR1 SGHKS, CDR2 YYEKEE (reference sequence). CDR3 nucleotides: TGTGCCAGCAGCTCCTTTCGGGGGGTCGGGGAGCAGTACTTC. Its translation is CASSSFRGVGEQYF.

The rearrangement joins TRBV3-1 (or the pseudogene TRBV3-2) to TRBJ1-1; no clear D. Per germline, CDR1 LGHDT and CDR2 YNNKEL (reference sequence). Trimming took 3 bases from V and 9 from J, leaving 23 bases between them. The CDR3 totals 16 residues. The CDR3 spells CASSHSGGRRVSKAFF. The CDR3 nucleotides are TGTGCCAGCAGCCATTCAGGCGGGCGCCGGGTATCGAAAGCTTTCTTT.

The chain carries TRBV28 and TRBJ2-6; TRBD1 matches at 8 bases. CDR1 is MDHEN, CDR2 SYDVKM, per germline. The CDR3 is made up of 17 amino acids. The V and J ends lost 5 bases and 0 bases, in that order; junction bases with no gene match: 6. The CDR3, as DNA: TGTGCCAGCAGTACCGGGACAGGCCTCTCTGGGGCCAACGTCCTGACTTTC. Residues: CASSTGTGLSGANVLTF.

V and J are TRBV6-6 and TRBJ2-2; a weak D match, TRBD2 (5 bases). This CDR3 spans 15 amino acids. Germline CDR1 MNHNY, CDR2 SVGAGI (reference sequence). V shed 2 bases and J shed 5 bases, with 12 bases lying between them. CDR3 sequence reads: CASSYDQTGTGELFF. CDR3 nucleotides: TGTGCCAGCAGTTACGACCAGACGGGGACCGGGGAGCTGTTTTTT.

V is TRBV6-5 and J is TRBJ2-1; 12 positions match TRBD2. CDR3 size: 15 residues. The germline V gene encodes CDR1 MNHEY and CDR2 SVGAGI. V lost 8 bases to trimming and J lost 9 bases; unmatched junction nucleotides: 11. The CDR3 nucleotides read TGTGCCAGCGAAGGGGGGACTAGCGGGTGGGGTGAGCAGTTCTTC. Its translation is CASEGGTSGWGEQFF.

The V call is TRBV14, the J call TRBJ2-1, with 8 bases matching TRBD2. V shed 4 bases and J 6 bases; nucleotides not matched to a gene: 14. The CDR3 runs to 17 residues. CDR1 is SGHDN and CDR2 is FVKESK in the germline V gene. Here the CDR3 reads CASSLPLPGGRFNEQFF. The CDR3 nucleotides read TGTGCCAGCAGCCTCCCCCTACCCGGCGGGAGGTTCAATGAGCAGTTCTTC.

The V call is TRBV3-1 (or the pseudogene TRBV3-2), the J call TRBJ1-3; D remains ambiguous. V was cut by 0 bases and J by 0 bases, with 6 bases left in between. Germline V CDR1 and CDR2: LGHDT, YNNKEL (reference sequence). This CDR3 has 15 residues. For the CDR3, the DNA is TGTGCCAGCAGCCAAGATTCACACTCTGGAAACACCATATATTTT. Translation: CASSQDSHSGNTIYF.

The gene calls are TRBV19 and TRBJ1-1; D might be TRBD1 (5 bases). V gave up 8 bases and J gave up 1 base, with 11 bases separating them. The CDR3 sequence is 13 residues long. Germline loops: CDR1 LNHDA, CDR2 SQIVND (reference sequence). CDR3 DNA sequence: TGTGCCAGTGGTTTACAGGCGAACACTGAAGCTTTCTTT. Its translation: CASGLQANTEAFF.

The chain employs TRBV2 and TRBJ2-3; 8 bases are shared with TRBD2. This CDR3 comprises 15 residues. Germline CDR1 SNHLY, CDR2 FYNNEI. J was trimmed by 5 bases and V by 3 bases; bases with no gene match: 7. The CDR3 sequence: CASSDGAGGQDTQYF. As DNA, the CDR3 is TGTGCCAGCAGTGATGGGGCGGGAGGCCAAGATACGCAGTATTTT.

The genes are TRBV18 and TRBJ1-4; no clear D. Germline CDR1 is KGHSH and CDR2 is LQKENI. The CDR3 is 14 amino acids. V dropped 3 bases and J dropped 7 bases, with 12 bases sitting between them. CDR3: CASSPTRAGEKLFF. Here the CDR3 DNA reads TGTGCCAGCTCACCTACTAGGGCGGGTGAAAAACTGTTTTTT.

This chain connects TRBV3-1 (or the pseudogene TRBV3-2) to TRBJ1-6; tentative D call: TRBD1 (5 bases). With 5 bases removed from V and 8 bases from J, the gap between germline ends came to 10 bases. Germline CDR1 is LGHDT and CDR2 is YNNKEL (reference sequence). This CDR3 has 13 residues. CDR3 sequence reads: CASSSQTDSPLHF. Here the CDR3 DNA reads TGTGCCAGCAGCTCACAGACAGATTCACCCCTCCACTTT.

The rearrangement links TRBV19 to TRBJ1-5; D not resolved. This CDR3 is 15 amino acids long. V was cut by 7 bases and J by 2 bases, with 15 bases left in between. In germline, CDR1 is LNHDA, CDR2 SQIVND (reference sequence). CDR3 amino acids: CASMPYGVGNQPQHF. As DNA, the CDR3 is TGTGCCAGTATGCCGTACGGGGTTGGCAATCAGCCCCAGCATTTT.

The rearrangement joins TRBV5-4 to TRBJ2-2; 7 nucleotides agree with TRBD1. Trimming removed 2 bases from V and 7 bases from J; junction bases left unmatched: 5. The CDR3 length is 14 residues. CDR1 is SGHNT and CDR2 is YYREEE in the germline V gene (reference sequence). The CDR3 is CASSFRQGVGELFF. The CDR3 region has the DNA TGTGCCAGCAGCTTCAGGCAGGGGGTCGGGGAGCTGTTTTTT.

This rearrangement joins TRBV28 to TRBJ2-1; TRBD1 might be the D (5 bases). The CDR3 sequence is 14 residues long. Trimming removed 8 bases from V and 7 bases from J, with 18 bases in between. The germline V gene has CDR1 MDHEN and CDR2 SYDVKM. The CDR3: CASATLKAGNEQFF. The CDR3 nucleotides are TGTGCCAGCGCTACCCTAAAAGCAGGGAATGAGCAGTTCTTC.

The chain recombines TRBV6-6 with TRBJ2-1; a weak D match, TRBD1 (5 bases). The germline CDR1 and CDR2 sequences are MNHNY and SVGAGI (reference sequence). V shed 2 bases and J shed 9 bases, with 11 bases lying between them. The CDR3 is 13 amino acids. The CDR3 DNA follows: TGTGCCAGCAGTTACCCCGGGCAGGGTGAGCAGTTCTTC. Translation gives CASSYPGQGEQFF.

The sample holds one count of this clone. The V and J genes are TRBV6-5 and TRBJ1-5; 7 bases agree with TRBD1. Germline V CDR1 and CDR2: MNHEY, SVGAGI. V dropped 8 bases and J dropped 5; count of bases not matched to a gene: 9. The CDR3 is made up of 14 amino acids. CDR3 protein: CASVVTGADQPQHF. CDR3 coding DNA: TGTGCCAGCGTCGTTACAGGGGCGGATCAGCCCCAGCATTTT.

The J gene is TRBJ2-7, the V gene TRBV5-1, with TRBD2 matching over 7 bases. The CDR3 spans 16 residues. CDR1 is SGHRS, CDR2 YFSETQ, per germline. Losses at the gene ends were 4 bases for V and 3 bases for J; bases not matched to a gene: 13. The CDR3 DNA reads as TGCGCCAGCAGCCTAACGGGAGGAGGTCCCCGCTACGAGCAGTACTTC. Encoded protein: CASSLTGGGPRYEQYF.

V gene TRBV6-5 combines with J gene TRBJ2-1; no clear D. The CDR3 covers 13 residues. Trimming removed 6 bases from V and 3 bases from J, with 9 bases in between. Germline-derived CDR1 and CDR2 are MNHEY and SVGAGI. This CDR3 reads CASRAERYNEQFF. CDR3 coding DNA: TGTGCCAGCAGGGCGGAACGCTACAATGAGCAGTTCTTC.

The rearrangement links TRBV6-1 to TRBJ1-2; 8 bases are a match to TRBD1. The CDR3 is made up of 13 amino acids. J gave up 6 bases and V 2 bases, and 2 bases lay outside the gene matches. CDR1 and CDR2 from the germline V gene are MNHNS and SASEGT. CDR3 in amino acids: CASSEQQGDGYTF. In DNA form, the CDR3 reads TGTGCCAGCAGTGAACAACAGGGGGATGGCTACACCTTC.

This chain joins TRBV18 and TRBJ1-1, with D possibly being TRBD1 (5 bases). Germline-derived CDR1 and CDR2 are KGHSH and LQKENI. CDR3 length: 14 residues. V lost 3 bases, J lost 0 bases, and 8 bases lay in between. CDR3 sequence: CASSPGAMNTEAFF. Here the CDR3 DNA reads TGTGCCAGCTCACCTGGGGCGATGAACACTGAAGCTTTCTTT.

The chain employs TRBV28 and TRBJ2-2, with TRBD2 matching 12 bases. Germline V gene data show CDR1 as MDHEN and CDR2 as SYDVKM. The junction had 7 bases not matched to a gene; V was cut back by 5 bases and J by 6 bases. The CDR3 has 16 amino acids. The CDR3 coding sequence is TGTGCCAGCAGTCCACCTAGCGGGAGGGTCCCCGGGGAGCTGTTTTTT. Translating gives CASSPPSGRVPGELFF.

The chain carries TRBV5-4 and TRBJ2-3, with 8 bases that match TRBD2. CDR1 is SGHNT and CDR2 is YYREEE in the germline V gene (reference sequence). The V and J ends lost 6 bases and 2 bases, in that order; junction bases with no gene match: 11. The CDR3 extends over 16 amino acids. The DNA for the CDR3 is TGTGCCAGCACCCTACAGACTAGCGCGGCCACAGATACGCAGTATTTT. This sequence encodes CASTLQTSAATDTQYF. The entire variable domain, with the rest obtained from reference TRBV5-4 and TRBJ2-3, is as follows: ETGVTQSPTHLIKTRGQQVTLRCSSQSGHNTVSWYQQALGQGPQFIFQYYREEENGRGNFPPRFSGLQFPNYSSELNVNALELDDSALYLCASTLQTSAATDTQYFGPGTRLTVL.

CDR3 coding DNA: TGTGCCAGCAGCGCAGGCGTCTTTTCTGGAAACACCATATATTTT. It codes for CASSAGVFSGNTIYF. This sequence joins TRBV9 and TRBJ1-3; D not certain. The V end was cut by 3 bases, the J end by 1 base, with 11 bases between. This CDR3 comprises 15 residues. The germline V gene encodes CDR1 SGDLS and CDR2 YYNGEE.

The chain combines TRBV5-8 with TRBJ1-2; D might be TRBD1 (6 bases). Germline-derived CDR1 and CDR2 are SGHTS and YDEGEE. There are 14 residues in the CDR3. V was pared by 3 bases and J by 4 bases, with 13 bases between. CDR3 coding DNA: TGTGCCAGCAGCTCCTCCGAGGGGGTCTATGGCTACACCTTC. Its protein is CASSSSEGVYGYTF.

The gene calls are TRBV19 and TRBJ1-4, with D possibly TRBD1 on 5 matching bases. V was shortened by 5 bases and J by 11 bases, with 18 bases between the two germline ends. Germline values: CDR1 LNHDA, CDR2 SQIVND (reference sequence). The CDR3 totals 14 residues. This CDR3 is CASSLRAPGGKLFF. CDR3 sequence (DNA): TGTGCCAGTAGTCTCCGGGCCCCGGGGGGGAAACTGTTTTTT.

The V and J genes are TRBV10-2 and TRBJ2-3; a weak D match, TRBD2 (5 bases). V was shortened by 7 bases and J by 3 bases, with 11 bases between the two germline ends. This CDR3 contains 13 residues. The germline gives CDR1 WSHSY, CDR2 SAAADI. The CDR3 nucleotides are TGCGCCAGCATTGGGGAGCGGACAGATACGCAGTATTTT. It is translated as CASIGERTDTQYF.

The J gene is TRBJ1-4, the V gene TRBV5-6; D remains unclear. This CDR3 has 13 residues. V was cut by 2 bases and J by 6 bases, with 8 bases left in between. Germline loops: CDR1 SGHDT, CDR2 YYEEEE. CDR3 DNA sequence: TGTGCCAGCAGCTTTTTCGAGGATGAAAAACTGTTTTTT. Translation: CASSFFEDEKLFF.